The 20 T cell receptor beta chains below were found in one sample sequenced in a study of blood T cell repertoires in COVID-19. Using immunoSEQ multiplex PCR, the repertoire was profiled, and TCRdb retains in-frame clones only, with some absent. Among hundreds of thousands of clones listed, 70% to 90% were seen once. Source material: peripheral blood. The source is a man aged 18 to 29 with active or convalescent COVID-19.

V and J are TRBV5-4 and TRBJ2-7, with 8 nucleotides matching TRBD2. CDR1 is SGHNT, CDR2 YYREEE, per germline (reference sequence). CDR3 size: 14 residues. V shed 2 bases and J 11 bases; nucleotides not matched to a gene: 12. CDR3 nucleotide sequence: TGTGCCAGCAGCTTTAGGGGGACTAGTGATGTCGAGTACTTC. Protein: CASSFRGTSDVEYF.

V gene TRBV29-1 combines with J gene TRBJ2-7; TRBD1 matches 9 bases. From germline, CDR1 is SQVTM and CDR2 ANQGSEA. With V trimmed by 6 bases and J by 6 bases, 9 bases remained unmatched. The CDR3 loop spans 13 amino acids. CDR3 protein: CSVGGGQGGEQYF. As DNA, the CDR3 is TGCAGCGTGGGGGGGGGACAGGGTGGCGAGCAGTACTTC.

The rearrangement uses TRBV5-1 and TRBJ1-1, with D maybe TRBD1 (5 bases). Germline values: CDR1 SGHRS, CDR2 YFSETQ. Trimming took 0 bases from V and 4 from J, leaving 16 bases between them. The CDR3 runs to 16 residues. For the CDR3, the DNA is TGCGCCAGCAGCTTGGGGCACGGGGGTGGAGGCACTGAAGCTTTCTTT. Its translation is CASSLGHGGGGTEAFF.

The J gene is TRBJ2-1, the V gene TRBV12-3 or TRBV12-4; TRBD1 matches at 7 bases. This CDR3 spans 11 amino acids. The V segment lost 6 bases and the J segment 13 bases; nucleotides outside the gene matches: 6. The DNA of the CDR3 is TGTGCCAGCAGCCTCAACAGGGGACAGTTCTTC. Translated, it gives CASSLNRGQFF.

This sequence joins TRBV7-8 and TRBJ2-7; 13 bases map to TRBD2. V shed 2 bases and J 5 bases; nucleotides not matched to a gene: 6. This CDR3 has 16 amino acids. Looked up from germline, CDR1 is SGHVS and CDR2 is FQNEAQ. The DNA for the CDR3 is TGTGCCAGCAGCTTACGGACTAGCGGGAGTTCAGACGAGCAGTACTTC. Translating it yields CASSLRTSGSSDEQYF.

The table lists this clone with a few counts. This chain connects TRBV28 to TRBJ1-5; 10 nucleotides line up with TRBD1. The CDR3 consists of 19 residues. Germline trimming cut 0 bases from V and 0 bases from J; bases unmatched to any gene: 8. CDR1 is MDHEN, CDR2 SYDVKM, per germline. Here the CDR3 DNA reads TGTGCCAGCAGTTTATGGGGGACAGGGGTCGGATATAGCAATCAGCCCCAGCATTTT. Encoded protein: CASSLWGTGVGYSNQPQHF.

This chain uses TRBV2 with TRBJ2-7; D is ambiguous. This CDR3 is 13 amino acids long. Germline CDR1 reads SNHLY; CDR2 reads FYNNEI. V lost 3 bases and J 0 bases, leaving 6 bases between the germline ends. CDR3 sequence (DNA): TGTGCCAGCAGTGATTGGAGCTCCTACGAGCAGTACTTC. Encoded protein: CASSDWSSYEQYF.

This sequence joins TRBV5-6 and TRBJ2-7; 10 bases fit TRBD2. V lost 2 bases and J lost 0; bases outside the gene matches: 2. CDR3 length: 15 amino acids. The germline CDR1 and CDR2 sequences are SGHDT and YYEEEE. For the CDR3, the DNA is TGTGCCAGCAGCTTTAGCGGGAGGTTCTCCTACGAGCAGTACTTC. This gives the protein CASSFSGRFSYEQYF. Complete variable domain (other parts from reference TRBV5-6 and TRBJ2-7): DAGVTQSPTHLIKTRGQQVTLRCSPKSGHDTVSWYQQALGQGPQFIFQYYEEEERQRGNFPDRFSGHQFPNYSSELNVNALLLGDSALYLCASSFSGRFSYEQYFGPGTRLTVT.

The V call is TRBV7-9, the J call TRBJ2-7; 7 bases line up with TRBD1. This CDR3 is built from 14 residues. Germline CDR1 is SEHNR and CDR2 is FQNEAQ (reference sequence). V lost 4 bases and J lost 6; bases outside the gene matches: 9. CDR3 DNA: TGTGCCAGCAGCTCCCGCCGGGACAGAGGCGAGCAGTACTTC. This sequence encodes CASSSRRDRGEQYF.

Worth noting for this clone: Additional DNA sequences in this sample encode the identical CDR3. The chain links TRBV28 to TRBJ2-5; D is undetermined. Trimming removed 6 bases at V and 5 bases at J, with 7 bases between. This CDR3 comprises 11 residues. The germline gives CDR1 MDHEN, CDR2 SYDVKM. This CDR3 reads CASSPGETQYF. DNA of the CDR3: TGTGCCAGCAGCCCCGGTGAGACCCAGTACTTC.

This chain connects TRBV28 to TRBJ1-4, with TRBD1 as a possible D gene (5 bases). The germline V and J ends were trimmed by 8 bases and 10 bases, with 11 bases remaining between them. The CDR3 runs to 11 residues. Germline V CDR1 and CDR2: MDHEN, SYDVKM. CDR3 nucleotide sequence: TGTGCCAGCGCTTCCGGGGGAAAACTGTTTTTT. Its translation: CASASGGKLFF. Full variable domain (remainder filled in from reference TRBV28 and TRBJ1-4): DVKVTQSSRYLVKRTGEKVFLECVQDMDHENMFWYRQDPGLGLRLIYFSYDVKMKEKGDIPEGYSVSREKKERFSLILESASTNQTSMYLCASASGGKLFFGSGTQLSVL.

This chain links TRBV11-1 with TRBJ1-1; 7 bases match TRBD1. With 0 bases clipped from V and 4 bases from J, the junction kept 11 bases outside the gene matches. CDR3 length equals 17 residues. CDR1 and CDR2 from the germline V gene are SGHAT and FQDESV (reference sequence). DNA for the CDR3: TGTGCCAGCAGCTTAGCAGGGGGCGCGGGGAGCGGCACTGAAGCTTTCTTT. This gives the protein CASSLAGGAGSGTEAFF. The variable domain in full, with the rest retrieved from reference TRBV11-1 and TRBJ1-1, is EAEVAQSPRYKITEKSQAVAFWCDPISGHATLYWYRQILGQGPELLVQFQDESVVDDSQLPKDRFSAERLKGVDSTLKIQPAELGDSAMYLCASSLAGGAGSGTEAFFGQGTRLTVV.

The rearrangement links TRBV20-1 to TRBJ1-2; maybe TRBD1 (6 bases). The CDR3 is made up of 11 amino acids. Trimming removed 6 bases at V and 6 bases at J, with 11 bases between. Germline CDR1 DFQATT, CDR2 SNEGSKA (reference sequence). The CDR3 reads CSASGENGYTF. CDR3 DNA sequence: TGCAGTGCCTCAGGGGAAAATGGCTACACCTTC.

This rearrangement joins TRBV6-6 to TRBJ1-4, with D perhaps TRBD1 (6 bases). CDR3 length equals 14 residues. The V gene lost 3 bases and the J gene lost 11 bases, with 16 bases spanning the gap. Per germline, CDR1 MNHNY and CDR2 SVGAGI (reference sequence). In DNA form, the CDR3 reads TGTGCCAGCAGTTATAGGGACACCACTGAGAAACTGTTTTTT. This codes for CASSYRDTTEKLFF.

The V gene is TRBV30, the J gene TRBJ2-2; the D is unclear. V shed 3 bases and J shed 5 bases, with 7 bases lying between them. The CDR3 contains 12 residues. The V gene's germline CDR1 is GTSNPN and CDR2 SVGIG (reference sequence). DNA for the CDR3: TGTGCCTGGAGGCGTATAACCGGGGAGCTGTTTTTT. Translating gives CAWRRITGELFF.

This chain's CDR3 is CASSGVSDRDYNEQFF. The DNA of the CDR3 is TGTGCCAGCAGTGGGGTTTCGGACAGGGACTACAATGAGCAGTTCTTC. This chain joins TRBV28 and TRBJ2-1, with 8 bases that match TRBD1. With 5 bases clipped from V and 3 bases from J, the junction kept 9 bases outside the gene matches. This CDR3 is 16 amino acids long. Germline V gives CDR1 MDHEN, CDR2 SYDVKM.

V and J are TRBV18 and TRBJ1-5, with TRBD1 identical over 8 bases. Losses at the gene ends were 5 bases for V and 7 bases for J; bases not matched to a gene: 19. This CDR3 comprises 18 residues. Germline loops: CDR1 KGHSH, CDR2 LQKENI. CDR3 DNA: TGTGCCAGCTCAGGAAGTCCGGCGGGCAGGGGGCGAGAACAGCCCCAGCATTTT. Its translation is CASSGSPAGRGREQPQHF.

The J gene is TRBJ2-7, the V gene TRBV6-5; TRBD1 matches 8 bases. The CDR3 sequence is 13 residues long. Germline CDR1 and CDR2: MNHEY and SVGAGI. V lost 6 bases, J lost 6 bases, and 7 bases stayed unmatched. DNA of the CDR3: TGTGCCAGCAGCGTGGGACAGGCTGGCGAGCAGTACTTC. Residues: CASSVGQAGEQYF.

This rearrangement joins TRBV6-6 to TRBJ1-2; D remains ambiguous. Germline V CDR1 and CDR2: MNHNY, SVGAGI (reference sequence). The CDR3 sequence is 14 residues long. Trimming removed 7 bases from V and 5 bases from J, with 17 bases in between. CDR3 coding DNA: TGTGCCAGCACCCCGAGGGAGCTGAATTATGGCTACACCTTC. Encoded protein: CASTPRELNYGYTF.

The V call is TRBV9, the J call TRBJ2-1, with a possible D match to TRBD2 (5 bases). Trimming removed 0 bases from V and 8 bases from J, with 12 bases in between. The CDR3 covers 14 residues. From germline, CDR1 is SGDLS and CDR2 YYNGEE. The CDR3 DNA reads as TGTGCCAGCAGCGTAGATCCGGGAACGTATGAGCAGTTCTTC. Translated, it gives CASSVDPGTYEQFF.